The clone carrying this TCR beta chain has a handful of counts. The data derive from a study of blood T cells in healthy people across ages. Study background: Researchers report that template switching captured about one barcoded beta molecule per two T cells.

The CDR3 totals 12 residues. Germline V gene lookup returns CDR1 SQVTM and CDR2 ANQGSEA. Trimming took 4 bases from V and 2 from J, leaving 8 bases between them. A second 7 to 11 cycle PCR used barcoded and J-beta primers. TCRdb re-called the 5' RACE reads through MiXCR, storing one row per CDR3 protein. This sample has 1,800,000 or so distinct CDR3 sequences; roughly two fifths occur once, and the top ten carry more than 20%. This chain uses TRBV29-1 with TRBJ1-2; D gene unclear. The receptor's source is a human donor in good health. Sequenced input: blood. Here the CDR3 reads CSVVSGNYGYTF. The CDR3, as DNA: TGCAGCGTTGTGTCAGGAAACTATGGCTACACCTTC.